A single T cell receptor beta chain is shown here with its context. Its cognate antigen is unknown. In preparing the TRB cDNA libraries, 5' RACE with UMI labels was used. TCRdb processed the 5' RACE reads again and assigns one entry to each CDR3 protein, with no DNA. The sample has some 40,000 distinct CDR3 sequences. This sample is part of a study of CXCR3-negative and CXCR3-positive naive CD8 T cells. Overall study results and limits: The study inferred TCR strength from TRB CDR3 properties and found comparable surface CD5 between naive subsets.

This CDR3 spans 15 amino acids. The receptor comes from a human donor in good health. Some clones in this sample may be carry-over from other donors' samples. Sequencing was carried out using memory CD8+ T cells from blood. The chain is built from TRBV12-3 or TRBV12-4 and TRBJ1-1. The CDR3 region is CASSLRYVQNTEAFF.